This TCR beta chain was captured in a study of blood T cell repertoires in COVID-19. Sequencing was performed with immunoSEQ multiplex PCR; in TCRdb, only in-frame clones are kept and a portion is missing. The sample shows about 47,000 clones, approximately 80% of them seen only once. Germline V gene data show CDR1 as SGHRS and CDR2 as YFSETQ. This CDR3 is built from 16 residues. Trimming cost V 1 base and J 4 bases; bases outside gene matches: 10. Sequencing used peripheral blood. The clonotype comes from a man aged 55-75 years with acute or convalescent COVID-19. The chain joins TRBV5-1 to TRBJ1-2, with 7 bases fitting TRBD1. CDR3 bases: TGCGCCAGCAGCTTGAGAGGGGGACAGAAAATCTATGGCTACACCTTC. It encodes CASSLRGGQKIYGYTF.